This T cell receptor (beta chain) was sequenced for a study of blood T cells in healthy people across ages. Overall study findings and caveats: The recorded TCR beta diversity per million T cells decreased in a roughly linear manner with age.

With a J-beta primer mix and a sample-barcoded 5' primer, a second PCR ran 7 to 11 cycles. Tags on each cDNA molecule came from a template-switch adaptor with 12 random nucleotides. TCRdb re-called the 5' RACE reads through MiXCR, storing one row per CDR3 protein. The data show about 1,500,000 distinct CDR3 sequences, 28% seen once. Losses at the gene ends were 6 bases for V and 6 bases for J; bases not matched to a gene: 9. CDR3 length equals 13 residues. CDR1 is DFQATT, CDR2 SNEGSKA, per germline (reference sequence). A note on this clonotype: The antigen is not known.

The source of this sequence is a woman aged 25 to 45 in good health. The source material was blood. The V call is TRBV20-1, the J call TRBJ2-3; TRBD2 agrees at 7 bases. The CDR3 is CSALGEGADTQYF. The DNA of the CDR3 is TGCAGTGCCCTAGGGGAGGGCGCGGATACGCAGTATTTT.